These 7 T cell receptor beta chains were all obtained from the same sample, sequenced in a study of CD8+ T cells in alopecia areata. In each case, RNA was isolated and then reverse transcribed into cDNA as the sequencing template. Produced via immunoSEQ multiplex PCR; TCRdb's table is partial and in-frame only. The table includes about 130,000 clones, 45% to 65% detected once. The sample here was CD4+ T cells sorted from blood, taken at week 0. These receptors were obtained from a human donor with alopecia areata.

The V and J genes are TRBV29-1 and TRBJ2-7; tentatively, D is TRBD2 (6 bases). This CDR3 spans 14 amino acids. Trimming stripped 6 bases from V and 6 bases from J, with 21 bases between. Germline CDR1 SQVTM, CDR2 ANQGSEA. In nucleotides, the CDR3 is TGCAGCGTCACCAATCCGGAGGGAGCCGTCGAGCAGTACTTC. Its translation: CSVTNPEGAVEQYF.

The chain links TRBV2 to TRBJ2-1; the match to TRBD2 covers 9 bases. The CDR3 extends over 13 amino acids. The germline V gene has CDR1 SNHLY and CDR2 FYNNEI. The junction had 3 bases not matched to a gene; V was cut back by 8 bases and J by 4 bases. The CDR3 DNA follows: TGTGCCAGCCGACTAGCGGATTACAATGAGCAGTTCTTC. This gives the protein CASRLADYNEQFF.

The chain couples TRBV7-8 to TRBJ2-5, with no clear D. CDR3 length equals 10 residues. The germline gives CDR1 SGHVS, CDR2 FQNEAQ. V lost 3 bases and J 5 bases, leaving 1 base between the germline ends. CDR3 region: CASSLETQYF. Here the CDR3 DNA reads TGTGCCAGCAGCTTGGAGACCCAGTACTTC. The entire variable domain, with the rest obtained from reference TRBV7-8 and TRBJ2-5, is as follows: GAGVSQSPRYKVAKRGQDVALRCDPISGHVSLFWYQQALGQGPEFLTYFQNEAQLDKSGLPSDRFFAERPEGSVSTLKIQRTQQEDSAVYLCASSLETQYFGPGTRLLVL.

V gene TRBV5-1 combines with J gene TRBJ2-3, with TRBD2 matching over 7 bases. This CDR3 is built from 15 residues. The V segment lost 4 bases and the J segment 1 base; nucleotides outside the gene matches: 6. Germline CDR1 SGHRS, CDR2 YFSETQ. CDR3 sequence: CASSIGLDGTDTQYF. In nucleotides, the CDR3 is TGCGCCAGCAGCATCGGACTAGACGGCACAGATACGCAGTATTTT.

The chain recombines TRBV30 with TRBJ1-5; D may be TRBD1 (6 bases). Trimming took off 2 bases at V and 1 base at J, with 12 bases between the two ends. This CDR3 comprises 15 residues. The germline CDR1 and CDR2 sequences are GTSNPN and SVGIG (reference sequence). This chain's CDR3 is CAWSRGGGSNQPQHF. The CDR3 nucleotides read TGTGCCTGGAGTAGGGGGGGTGGAAGCAATCAGCCCCAGCATTTT.

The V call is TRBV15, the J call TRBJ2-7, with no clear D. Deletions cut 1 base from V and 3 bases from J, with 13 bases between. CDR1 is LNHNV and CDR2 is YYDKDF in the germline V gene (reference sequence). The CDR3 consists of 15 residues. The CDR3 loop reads CATSRAPDGYYEQYF. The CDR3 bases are TGTGCCACCAGCAGAGCTCCGGACGGGTACTACGAGCAGTACTTC.

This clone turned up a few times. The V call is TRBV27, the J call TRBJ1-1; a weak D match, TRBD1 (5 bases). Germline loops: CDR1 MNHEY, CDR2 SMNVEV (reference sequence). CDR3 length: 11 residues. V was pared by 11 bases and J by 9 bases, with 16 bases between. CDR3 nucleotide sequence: TGTGCCCGAGCGACGGGGCGGCAAGCTTTCTTT. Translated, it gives CARATGRQAFF.